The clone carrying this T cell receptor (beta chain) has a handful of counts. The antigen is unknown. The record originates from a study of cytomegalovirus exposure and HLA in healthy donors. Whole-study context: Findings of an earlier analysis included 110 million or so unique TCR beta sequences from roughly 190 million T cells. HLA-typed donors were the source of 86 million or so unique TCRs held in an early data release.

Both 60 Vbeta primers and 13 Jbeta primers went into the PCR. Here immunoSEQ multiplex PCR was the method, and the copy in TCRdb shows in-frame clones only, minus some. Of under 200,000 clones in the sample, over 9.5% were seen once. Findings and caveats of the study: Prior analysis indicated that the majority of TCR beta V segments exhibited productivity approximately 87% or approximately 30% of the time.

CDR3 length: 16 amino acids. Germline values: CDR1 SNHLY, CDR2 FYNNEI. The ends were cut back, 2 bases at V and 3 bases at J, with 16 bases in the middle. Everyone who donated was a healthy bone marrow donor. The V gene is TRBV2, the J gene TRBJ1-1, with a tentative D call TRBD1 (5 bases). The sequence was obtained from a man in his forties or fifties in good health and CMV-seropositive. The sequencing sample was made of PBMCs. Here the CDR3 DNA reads TGTGCCAGCAGTGAACCTACATCAGGGCTAGACACTGAAGCTTTCTTT. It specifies CASSEPTSGLDTEAFF.